The 12 T cell receptor beta chains below all came from one sample that was sequenced in a study of neurological immune-mediated disorders. MiXCR, applied by TCRdb to the 5' RACE reads, yields one record per CDR3 protein. The profile shows tens of thousands of distinct CDR3 sequences, 3.5% to 5.5% of them singletons. Source material: PBMCs. The origin of the receptors is a man aged 25-45 years with multiple sclerosis.

This clonotype showed up many times. The chain has TRBV10-3 and TRBJ2-1, with a possible D match to TRBD2 (6 bases). Germline-derived CDR1 and CDR2 are ENHRY and SYGVKD. Trimming cost V 2 bases and J 6 bases, with 17 bases left between them. The CDR3 is made up of 16 amino acids. The CDR3 is CAISESYGTGGNEQFF. In nucleotides, the CDR3 is TGTGCCATCAGTGAGAGTTATGGAACCGGGGGCAATGAGCAGTTCTTC.

This clonotype was seen many times. The gene calls are TRBV4-1 and TRBJ1-5; maybe TRBD1 (6 bases). The CDR3 extends over 14 amino acids. CDR1 MGHRA and CDR2 YSYEKL come from the germline V gene. V was clipped by 2 bases and J by 9 bases, with 14 bases between them. CDR3: CASSQKGVGGPQHF. The DNA for the CDR3 is TGCGCCAGCAGCCAAAAGGGGGTGGGGGGGCCCCAGCATTTT.

This clonotype was detected a few times. DNA of the CDR3: TGCGCCAGCAGCTGGGGACACCAGAACACTGAAGCTTTCTTT. It codes for CASSWGHQNTEAFF. This chain uses TRBV5-1 with TRBJ1-1, with D possibly being TRBD1 (6 bases). Per the germline V gene, CDR1 is SGHRS and CDR2 is YFSETQ. The CDR3 spans 14 residues. V was shortened by 3 bases and J by 1 base, with 10 bases between the two germline ends.

Ten or more counts support this clonotype. The rearrangement links TRBV27 to TRBJ1-2; D ambiguous. Trimming left V 3 bases short and J 5 bases short, with 13 bases between. CDR1 and CDR2 from the germline V gene are MNHEY and SMNVEV (reference sequence). The CDR3 is 14 amino acids. The CDR3 is CASSFRNTHYGYTF. The CDR3 nucleotides are TGTGCCAGCAGTTTCCGGAATACCCATTATGGCTACACCTTC.

In this sample, this clonotype turned up many times. This chain links TRBV27 with TRBJ1-1; D is ambiguous. Trimming left V 3 bases short and J 0 bases short, with 8 bases between. The CDR3 totals 14 residues. Per the germline V gene, CDR1 is MNHEY and CDR2 is SMNVEV (reference sequence). CDR3 in DNA: TGTGCCAGCAGTTTGAGCCGCATGAACACTGAAGCTTTCTTT. This encodes CASSLSRMNTEAFF.

This clonotype showed up many times. V and J are TRBV6-1 and TRBJ2-1, with 7 positions matching TRBD1. The V and J ends lost 2 bases and 3 bases, in that order; junction bases with no gene match: 10. CDR1 is MNHNS and CDR2 is SASEGT in the germline V gene. This CDR3 spans 17 amino acids. The CDR3: CASSETFRDSNYNEQFF. As DNA, the CDR3 is TGTGCCAGCAGTGAAACTTTCCGGGACAGCAACTACAATGAGCAGTTCTTC.

This clonotype was counted ten times or more. The chain combines TRBV6-6 with TRBJ1-1; D might be TRBD1 (5 bases). V was pared by 4 bases and J by 4 bases, with 10 bases between. The germline V gene encodes CDR1 MNHNY and CDR2 SVGAGI (reference sequence). The CDR3 covers 13 residues. Here the CDR3 DNA reads TGTGCCAGCAGTTCCGGGACCGGCACTGAAGCTTTCTTT. Its protein product is CASSSGTGTEAFF.

This clonotype was detected ten times or more. The chain links TRBV10-3 to TRBJ2-3; tentative D call: TRBD2 (5 bases). The CDR3 covers 15 residues. Looked up from germline, CDR1 is ENHRY and CDR2 is SYGVKD. The ends were cut back, 3 bases at V and 2 bases at J, with 12 bases in the middle. The chain's CDR3 is CAISDGGGFTDTQYF. CDR3 DNA sequence: TGTGCCATCAGTGACGGCGGCGGGTTCACAGATACGCAGTATTTT.

This clonotype was detected many times. J is TRBJ2-3 and V is TRBV10-3, with TRBD2 matching 8 bases. CDR1 and CDR2 (germline): ENHRY, SYGVKD. The trim removed 6 bases at V and 0 bases at J, leaving 14 bases unmatched. The CDR3 runs to 18 residues. The CDR3 reads CAIRSSGGFNTSTDTQYF. The CDR3 bases are TGTGCCATCAGATCGAGCGGGGGCTTTAATACTAGCACAGATACGCAGTATTTT.

This clonotype was seen ten or more times. The genes are TRBV21-1 and TRBJ1-2. TRBV21-1 is a known pseudogene. The CDR3 runs 15 residues. CDR3 coding DNA: TGTGCCAGCAGCGAGAGGAGCCCGAGGGACTATGGCTACACCTTC. Protein product: CASSERSPRDYGYTF.

This clonotype was seen ten or more times. The chain links TRBV7-2 to TRBJ1-1; no firm D call. Trimming removed 2 bases at V and 1 base at J, with 5 bases between. The length of the CDR3 is 13 residues. The germline gives CDR1 SGHTA, CDR2 FQGNSA. The CDR3 DNA reads TGTGCCAGCAGCTTATACGAGAACACTGAAGCTTTCTTT. Protein: CASSLYENTEAFF. Together with reference TRBV7-2 and TRBJ1-1, the CDR3 gives the full variable domain: GAGVSQSPSNKVTEKGKDVELRCDPISGHTALYWYRQSLGQGLEFLIYFQGNSAPDKSGLPSDRFSAERTGGSVSTLTIQRTQQEDSAVYLCASSLYENTEAFFGQGTRLTVV.

This clonotype was observed a handful of times. The rearrangement uses TRBV7-8 and TRBJ2-7; tentatively, D is TRBD2 (6 bases). V lost 5 bases, J lost 3 bases, and 20 bases lay in between. Germline V gene lookup returns CDR1 SGHVS and CDR2 FQNEAQ. The CDR3 contains 16 residues. Here the CDR3 DNA reads TGTGCCAGCAGCCGGCGGCGGGACTCCGGAAACTACGAGCAGTACTTC. Protein: CASSRRRDSGNYEQYF.